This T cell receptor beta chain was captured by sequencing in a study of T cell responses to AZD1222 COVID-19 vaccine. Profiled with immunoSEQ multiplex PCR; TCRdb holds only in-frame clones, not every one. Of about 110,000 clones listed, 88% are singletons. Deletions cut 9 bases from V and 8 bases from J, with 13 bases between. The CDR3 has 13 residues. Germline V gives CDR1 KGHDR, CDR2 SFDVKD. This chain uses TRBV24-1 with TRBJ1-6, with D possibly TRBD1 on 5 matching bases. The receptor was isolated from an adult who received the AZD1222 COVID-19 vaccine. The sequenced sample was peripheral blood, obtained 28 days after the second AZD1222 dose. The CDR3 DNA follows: TGTGCCACCGTGGACCGGGGGGATTCACCCCTCCACTTT. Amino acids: CATVDRGDSPLHF.